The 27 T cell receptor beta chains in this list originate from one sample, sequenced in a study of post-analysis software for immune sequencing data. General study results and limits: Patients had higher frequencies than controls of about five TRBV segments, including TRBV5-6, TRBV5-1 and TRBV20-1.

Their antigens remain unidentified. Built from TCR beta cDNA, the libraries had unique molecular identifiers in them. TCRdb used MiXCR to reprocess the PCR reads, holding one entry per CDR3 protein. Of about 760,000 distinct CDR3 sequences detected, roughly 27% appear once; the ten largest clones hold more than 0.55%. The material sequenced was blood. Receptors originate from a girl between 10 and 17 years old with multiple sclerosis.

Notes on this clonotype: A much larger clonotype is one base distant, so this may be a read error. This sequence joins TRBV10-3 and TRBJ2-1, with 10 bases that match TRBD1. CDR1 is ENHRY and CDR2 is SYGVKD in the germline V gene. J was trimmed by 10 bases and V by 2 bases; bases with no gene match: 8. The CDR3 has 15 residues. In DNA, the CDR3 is TGTGCCATCAGTGAGGAGACAGGGGGCTTCTACGAGCAGTTCTTC. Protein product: CAISEETGGFYEQFF.

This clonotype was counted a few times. For the CDR3, the DNA is TGTGCCAGCAGCCACGAGAGACGGCATGAGCAGTTCTTC. Translated, it gives CASSHERRHEQFF. V gene TRBV3-1 combines with J gene TRBJ2-1; D unclear. The V gene lost 3 bases and the J gene lost 8 bases, with 11 bases spanning the gap. Looked up from germline, CDR1 is LGHDT and CDR2 is YNNKEL (reference sequence). This CDR3 contains 13 residues.

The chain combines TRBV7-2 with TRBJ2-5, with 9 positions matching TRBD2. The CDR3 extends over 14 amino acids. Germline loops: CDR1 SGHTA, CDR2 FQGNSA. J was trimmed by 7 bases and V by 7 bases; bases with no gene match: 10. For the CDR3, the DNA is TGTGCCAGCAACCGAGCGGGAGGAGGGGGGACCCAGTACTTC. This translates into CASNRAGGGGTQYF.

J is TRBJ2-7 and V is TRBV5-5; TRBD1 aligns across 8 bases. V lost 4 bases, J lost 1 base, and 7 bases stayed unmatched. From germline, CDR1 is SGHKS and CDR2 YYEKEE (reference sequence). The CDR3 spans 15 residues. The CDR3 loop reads CASSRTRDRSYEQYF. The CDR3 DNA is TGTGCCAGCAGCAGAACCCGGGACAGGTCCTACGAGCAGTACTTC.

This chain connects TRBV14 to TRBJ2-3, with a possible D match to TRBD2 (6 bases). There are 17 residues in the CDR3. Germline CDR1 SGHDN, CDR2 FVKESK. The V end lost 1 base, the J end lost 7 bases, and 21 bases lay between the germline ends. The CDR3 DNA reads TGTGCCAGCAGCCAAGGGCAGGGAGGCGAATGGGGGAATACGCAGTATTTT. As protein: CASSQGQGGEWGNTQYF.

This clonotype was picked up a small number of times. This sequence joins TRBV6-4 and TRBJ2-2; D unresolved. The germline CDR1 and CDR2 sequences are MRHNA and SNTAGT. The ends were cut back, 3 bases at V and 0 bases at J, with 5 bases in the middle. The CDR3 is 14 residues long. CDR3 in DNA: TGTGCCAGCAGTGAACAGCCGAACACCGGGGAGCTGTTTTTT. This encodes CASSEQPNTGELFF.

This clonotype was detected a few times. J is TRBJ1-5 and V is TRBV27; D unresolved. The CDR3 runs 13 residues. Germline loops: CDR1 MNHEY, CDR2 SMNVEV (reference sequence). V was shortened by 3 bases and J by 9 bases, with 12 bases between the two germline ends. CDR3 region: CASSLSPSGPQHF. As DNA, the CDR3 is TGTGCCAGCAGTTTGAGTCCGTCAGGGCCCCAGCATTTT.

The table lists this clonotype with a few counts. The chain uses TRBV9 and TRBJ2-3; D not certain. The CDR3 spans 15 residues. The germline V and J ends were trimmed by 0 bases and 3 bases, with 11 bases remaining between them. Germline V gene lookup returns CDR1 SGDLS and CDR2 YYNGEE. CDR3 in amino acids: CASSVGPIPTDTQYF. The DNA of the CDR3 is TGTGCCAGCAGCGTAGGTCCCATCCCGACAGATACGCAGTATTTT.

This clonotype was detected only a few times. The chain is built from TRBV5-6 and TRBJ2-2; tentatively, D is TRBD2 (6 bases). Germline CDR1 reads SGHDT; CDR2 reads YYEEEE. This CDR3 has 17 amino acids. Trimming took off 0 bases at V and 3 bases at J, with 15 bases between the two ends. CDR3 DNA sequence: TGTGCCAGCAGCTTGGTACGGGGCGGGAAGGACACCGGGGAGCTGTTTTTT. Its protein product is CASSLVRGGKDTGELFF.

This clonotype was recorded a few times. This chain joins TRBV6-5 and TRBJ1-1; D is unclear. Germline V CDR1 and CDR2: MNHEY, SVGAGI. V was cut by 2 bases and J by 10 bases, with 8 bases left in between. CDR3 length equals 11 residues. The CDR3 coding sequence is TGTGCCAGCAGTTACAGCAGTGTAGCTTTCTTT. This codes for CASSYSSVAFF.

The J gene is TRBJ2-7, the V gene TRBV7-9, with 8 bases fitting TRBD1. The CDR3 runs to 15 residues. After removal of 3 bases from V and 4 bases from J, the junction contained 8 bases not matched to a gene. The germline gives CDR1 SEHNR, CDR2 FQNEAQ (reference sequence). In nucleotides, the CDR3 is TGTGCCAGCAGCTTCGACAGGGGCAGGGGATACGAGCAGTACTTC. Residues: CASSFDRGRGYEQYF.

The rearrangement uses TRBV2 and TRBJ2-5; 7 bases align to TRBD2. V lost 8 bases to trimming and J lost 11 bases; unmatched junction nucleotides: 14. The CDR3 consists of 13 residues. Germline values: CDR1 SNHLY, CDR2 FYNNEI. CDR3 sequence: CASLGGRGNEQYF. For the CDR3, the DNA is TGTGCCAGCCTCGGCGGGAGAGGGAATGAGCAGTACTTC.

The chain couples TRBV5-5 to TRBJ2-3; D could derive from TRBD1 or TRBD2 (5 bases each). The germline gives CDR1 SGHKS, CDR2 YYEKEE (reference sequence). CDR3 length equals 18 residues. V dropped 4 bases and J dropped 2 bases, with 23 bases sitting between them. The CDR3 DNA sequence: TGTGCCAGCAGCCCTACACCTCGGGACCTCCTCTTCACAGATACGCAGTATTTT. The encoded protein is CASSPTPRDLLFTDTQYF. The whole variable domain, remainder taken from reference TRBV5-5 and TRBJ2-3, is DAGVTQSPTHLIKTRGQQVTLRCSPISGHKSVSWYQQVLGQGPQFIFQYYEKEERGRGNFPDRFSARQFPNYSSELNVNALLLGDSALYLCASSPTPRDLLFTDTQYFGPGTRLTVL.

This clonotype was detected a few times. CDR3 bases: TGCAGCGCCCGACAGGGGACCCTCGATACGCAGTATTTT. This translates into CSARQGTLDTQYF. The V call is TRBV29-1, the J call TRBJ2-3; 8 nucleotides line up with TRBD1. Germline values: CDR1 SQVTM, CDR2 ANQGSEA. The junction had 9 bases not matched to a gene; V was cut back by 7 bases and J by 6 bases. CDR3 size: 13 residues.

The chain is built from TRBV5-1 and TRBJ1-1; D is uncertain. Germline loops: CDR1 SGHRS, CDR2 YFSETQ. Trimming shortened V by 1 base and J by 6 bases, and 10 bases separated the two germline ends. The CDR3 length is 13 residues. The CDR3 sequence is CASSLFGRPEAFF. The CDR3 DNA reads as TGCGCCAGCAGCTTGTTTGGGAGGCCTGAAGCTTTCTTT.

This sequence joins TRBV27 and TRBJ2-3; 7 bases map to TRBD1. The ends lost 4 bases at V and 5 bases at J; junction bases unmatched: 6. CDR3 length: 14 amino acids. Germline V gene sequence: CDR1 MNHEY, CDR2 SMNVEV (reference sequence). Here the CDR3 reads CASSSGQAGDTQYF. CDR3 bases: TGTGCCAGCAGTTCCGGACAGGCCGGAGATACGCAGTATTTT.

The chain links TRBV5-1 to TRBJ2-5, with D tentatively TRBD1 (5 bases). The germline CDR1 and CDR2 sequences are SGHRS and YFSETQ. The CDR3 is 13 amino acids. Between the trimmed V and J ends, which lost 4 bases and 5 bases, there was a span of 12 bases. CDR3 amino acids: CASSISGCETQYF. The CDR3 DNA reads TGCGCCAGCAGCATTTCAGGGTGCGAGACCCAGTACTTC. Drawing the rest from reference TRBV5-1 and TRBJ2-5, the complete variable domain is KAGVTQTPRYLIKTRGQQVTLSCSPISGHRSVSWYQQTPGQGLQFLFEYFSETQRNKGNFPGRFSGRQFSNSRSEMNVSTLELGDSALYLCASSISGCETQYFGPGTRLLVL.

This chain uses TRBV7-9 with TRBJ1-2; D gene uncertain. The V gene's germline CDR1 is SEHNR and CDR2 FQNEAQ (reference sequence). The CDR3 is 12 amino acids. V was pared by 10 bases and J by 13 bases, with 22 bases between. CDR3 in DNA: TGTGCCACCCAGCTGGCCGGGGAGGAAAGCACCTTC. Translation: CATQLAGEESTF.

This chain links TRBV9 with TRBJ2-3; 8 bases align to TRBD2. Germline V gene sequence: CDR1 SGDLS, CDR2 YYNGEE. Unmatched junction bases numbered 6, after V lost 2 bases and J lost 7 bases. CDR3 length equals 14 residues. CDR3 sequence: CASSVAGGEYTQYF. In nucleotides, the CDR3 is TGTGCCAGCAGCGTGGCGGGAGGAGAGTATACGCAGTATTTT.

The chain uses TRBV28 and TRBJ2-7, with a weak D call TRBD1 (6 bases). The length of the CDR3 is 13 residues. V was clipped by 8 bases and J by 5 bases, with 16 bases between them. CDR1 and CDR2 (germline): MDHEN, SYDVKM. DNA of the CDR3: TGTGCCAGCCGATCGGACAGACCCAACGAGCAGTACTTC. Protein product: CASRSDRPNEQYF.

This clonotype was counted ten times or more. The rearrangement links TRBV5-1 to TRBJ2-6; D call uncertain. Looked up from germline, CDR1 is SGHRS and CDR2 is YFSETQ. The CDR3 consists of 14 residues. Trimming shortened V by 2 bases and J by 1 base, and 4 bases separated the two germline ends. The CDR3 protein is CASSLQSGANVLTF. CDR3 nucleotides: TGCGCCAGCAGCTTACAGTCTGGGGCCAACGTCCTGACTTTC.

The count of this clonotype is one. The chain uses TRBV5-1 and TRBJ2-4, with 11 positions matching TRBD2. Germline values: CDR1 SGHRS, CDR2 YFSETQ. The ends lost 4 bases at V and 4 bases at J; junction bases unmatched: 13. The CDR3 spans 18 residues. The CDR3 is CASSLPGTSGRGKNIQYF. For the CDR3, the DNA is TGCGCCAGCAGCCTCCCGGGTACTAGCGGGAGAGGGAAAAACATTCAGTACTTC.

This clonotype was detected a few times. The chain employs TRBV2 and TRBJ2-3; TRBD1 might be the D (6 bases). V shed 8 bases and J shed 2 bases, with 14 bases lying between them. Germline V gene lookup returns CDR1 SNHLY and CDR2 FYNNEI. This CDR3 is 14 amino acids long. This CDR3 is CASAGTTFTDTQYF. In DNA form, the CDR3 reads TGTGCCAGCGCCGGGACAACCTTCACAGATACGCAGTATTTT.

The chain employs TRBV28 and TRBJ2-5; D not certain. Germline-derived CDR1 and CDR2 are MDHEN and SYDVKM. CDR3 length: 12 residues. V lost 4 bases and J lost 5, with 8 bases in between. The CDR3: CASSSKSETQYF. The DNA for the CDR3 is TGTGCCAGCAGTTCAAAATCGGAGACCCAGTACTTC.

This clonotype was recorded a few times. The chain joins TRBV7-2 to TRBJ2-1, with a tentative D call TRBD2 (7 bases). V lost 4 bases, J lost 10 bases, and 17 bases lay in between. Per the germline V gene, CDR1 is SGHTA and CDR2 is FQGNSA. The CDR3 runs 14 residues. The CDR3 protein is CASSSRRGGGEQFF. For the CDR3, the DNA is TGTGCCAGCAGCTCGAGAAGGGGAGGGGGGGAGCAGTTCTTC.

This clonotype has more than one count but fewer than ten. CDR3 region: CASSRTTGTDTQYF. DNA for the CDR3: TGTGCCAGCAGCCGCACGACTGGCACAGATACGCAGTATTTT. The rearrangement joins TRBV3-1 to TRBJ2-3; D remains unclear. CDR1 and CDR2 (germline): LGHDT, YNNKEL (reference sequence). Between the trimmed V and J ends, which lost 4 bases and 1 base, there was a span of 9 bases. This CDR3 is built from 14 residues.

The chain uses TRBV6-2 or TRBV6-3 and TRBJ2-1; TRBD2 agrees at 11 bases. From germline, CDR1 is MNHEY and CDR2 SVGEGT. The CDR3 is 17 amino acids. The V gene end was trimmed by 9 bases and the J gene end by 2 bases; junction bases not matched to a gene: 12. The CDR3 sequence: CASSPHSGRAAYNEQFF. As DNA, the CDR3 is TGTGCCAGTAGTCCTCATAGCGGGAGGGCCGCCTACAATGAGCAGTTCTTC.